This T cell receptor (beta chain) is drawn from a study of PD-1 blockade in classical Hodgkin lymphoma. Clones were sequenced by immunoSEQ multiplex PCR, and TCRdb holds only the in-frame ones, with some missing. The sample holds about 13,000 clones, roughly 80% seen once. On this clone itself: Its specificity is unknown.

Findings and limits, study-wide: Exclusion applied to patients who initiated nivolumab less than 1 year following ASCT. Partial responders and progressors had significantly lower baseline TCR diversity.

Indicated time point: cycle 4 day 1 (C4D1), after less than 7 weeks of nivolumab. Every patient was affected by relapse after autologous stem cell transplantation, while exposure to brentuximab vedotin was not uniform. By magnetic negative selection, CD4+ T cells were purified from thawed PBMCs. The germline gives CDR1 SNHLY, CDR2 FYNNEI. The ends lost 7 bases at V and 7 bases at J; junction bases unmatched: 9. The CDR3 extends over 14 amino acids. Here the sequenced sample was CD4+ T cells from blood, taken before the fourth cycle of nivolumab. This receptor was obtained from a human donor with classical Hodgkin lymphoma. The genes are TRBV2 and TRBJ2-2; 7 nucleotides line up with TRBD2. CDR3 protein: CASKWEGPVGELFF. In DNA form, the CDR3 reads TGTGCCAGCAAATGGGAGGGGCCAGTCGGGGAGCTGTTTTTT.